These T cell receptor beta chains were read from a single sample in a study of beta chain features in type 1 diabetes. Profiling relied on immunoSEQ multiplex PCR, and the TCRdb table lists in-frame clones only, not all of them. Altogether almost 350,000 clones are present, less than 9.5% being singletons, with the ten largest covering around 0.45%. Sequenced input: central memory CD4+ T cells from blood. Receptor source: a woman between 18 and 30 years old in good health. Both conserved end residues are part of each CDR3. D genes are given only for firm matches. Rows give clone size only sometimes, using once, few, many, or a class for an expanded clone.

d_gene	v_gene	abundance	j_gene	CDR3aa	CDR3nt
TRBD2	TRBV28	NA	TRBJ2-1	CASSLPSASGRFEQFF	TGTGCCAGCAGTTTACCCTCGGCTAGCGGGAGATTTGAGCAGTTCTTC
NA	TRBV5-6	NA	TRBJ2-1	CASSGGYNEQFF	TGTGCCAGCAGCGGGGGCTACAATGAGCAGTTCTTC
TRBD1	TRBV7-6	NA	TRBJ2-2	CASSLEGQGRTGELFF	TGTGCCAGCAGCTTAGAAGGACAGGGGAGAACCGGGGAGCTGTTTTTT
NA	TRBV4-3	NA	TRBJ2-1	CASSQEGGRFTGNNEQFF	TGCGCCAGCAGCCAAGAGGGGGGCCGGTTCACGGGAAACAATGAGCAGTTCTTC
NA	TRBV10-3	many	TRBJ1-2	CAISVGNQEYGYTF	TGTGCCATCAGCGTAGGAAATCAAGAATATGGCTACACCTTC
TRBD2	TRBV7-2	NA	TRBJ2-5	CASSYGLAGQETQYF	TGTGCCAGCAGCTACGGACTAGCGGGGCAAGAGACCCAGTACTTC
NA	TRBV5-4	few	TRBJ2-5	CASGQRGSGTQYF	TGTGCCAGCGGCCAACGGGGTTCCGGGACCCAGTACTTC
NA	TRBV2	NA	TRBJ2-7	CASSAFASSREQYF	TGTGCCAGCAGTGCTTTCGCGTCCAGCCGGGAGCAGTACTTC
NA	TRBV4-3	few	TRBJ2-2	CASSQEAGWVELFF	TGCGCCAGCAGCCAAGAGGCAGGTTGGGTGGAGCTGTTTTTT
NA	TRBV28	few	TRBJ2-7	CASSSIERTRYEQYF	TGTGCCAGCAGTTCAATCGAACGGACCCGCTACGAGCAGTACTTC
NA	TRBV25-1	many	TRBJ2-1	CASSEQGFEQFF	TGTGCCAGCAGTGAACAGGGCTTTGAGCAGTTCTTC
NA	TRBV4-3	NA	TRBJ2-1	CASSQERRSYNEQFF	TGCGCCAGCAGCCAAGAACGGCGTTCCTACAATGAGCAGTTCTTC
NA	TRBV7-9	NA	TRBJ2-7	CASSRGRESLEQYF	TGTGCCAGCAGCAGGGGGCGGGAGTCCCTCGAGCAGTACTTC
TRBD2	TRBV7-6	NA	TRBJ2-5	CASSLVLAGQTIPETQYF	TGTGCCAGCAGCTTGGTCCTAGCGGGACAGACCATCCCAGAGACCCAGTACTTC
NA	TRBV5-4	NA	TRBJ2-3	CASSLGGNQDTQYF	TGTGCCAGCAGCTTGGGGGGAAATCAAGATACGCAGTATTTT
TRBD1	TRBV2	few	TRBJ2-7	CASSAKGARYEQYF	TGTGCCAGCAGTGCGAAGGGGGCTAGGTACGAGCAGTACTTC
TRBD2	TRBV7-2	many	TRBJ2-1	CASSRTSGSPYNEQFF	TGTGCCAGCAGCCGGACTAGCGGGAGTCCCTACAATGAGCAGTTCTTC
TRBD1	TRBV7-8	few	TRBJ1-2	CASSFSPRGYGYTF	TGTGCCAGCAGCTTTTCCCCCAGGGGGTATGGCTACACCTTC
NA	TRBV6-5	NA	TRBJ2-3	CANLVAGPSTDTQYF	TGTGCCAACCTAGTAGCTGGGCCTAGCACAGATACGCAGTATTTT
TRBD2	TRBV7-2	NA	TRBJ2-1	CASSPPGLHNEQFF	TGTGCCAGCAGCCCTCCGGGACTACACAATGAGCAGTTCTTC
TRBD2	TRBV14	many	TRBJ2-3	CASSQFSGTLTDTQYF	TGTGCCAGCAGCCAATTTAGCGGGACCCTCACAGATACGCAGTATTTT
TRBD1	TRBV11-1	NA	TRBJ1-1	CASSLIWTGSEAFF	TGTGCCAGCAGCTTAATATGGACAGGGTCTGAAGCTTTCTTT
NA	TRBV7-3	few	TRBJ2-3	CASSLSRTTDTQYF	TGTGCCAGCAGCTTATCTAGGACTACAGATACGCAGTATTTT
NA	TRBV11-1	NA	TRBJ1-1	CASSLNGFYSEAFF	TGTGCCAGCAGCCTGAATGGCTTCTATTCTGAAGCTTTCTTT
NA	TRBV2	few	TRBJ2-5	CASSDGRETQYF	TGTGCCAGCAGTGACGGGCGAGAGACCCAGTACTTC
NA	TRBV7-3	NA	TRBJ2-3	CASSLDGGTVDTQYF	TGTGCCAGCAGCTTAGATGGCGGGACGGTAGATACGCAGTATTTT
NA	TRBV29-1	few	TRBJ2-7	CSVGSSSYEQYF	TGCAGCGTTGGCAGCAGCTCCTACGAGCAGTACTTC
TRBD2	TRBV4-2	NA	TRBJ2-1	CASSRGLAGENEQFF	TGTGCCAGCAGCCGCGGACTAGCGGGAGAGAATGAGCAGTTCTTC
NA	TRBV19	NA	TRBJ2-2	CASSIVGGELFF	TGTGCCAGTAGTATAGTCGGCGGGGAGCTGTTTTTT
TRBD1	TRBV7-6	NA	TRBJ1-4	CASSLGQINEKLFF	TGTGCCAGCAGCCTGGGACAGATTAATGAAAAACTGTTTTTT
TRBD1	TRBV7-2	NA	TRBJ1-1	CASSYQTGEAEAFF	TGTGCCAGCAGCTACCAGACAGGGGAGGCTGAAGCTTTCTTT
NA	TRBV6-5	few	TRBJ2-7	CASQDGHSEQYF	TGTGCCAGCCAAGACGGGCACTCCGAGCAGTACTTC
TRBD2	TRBV7-2	NA	TRBJ2-5	CASSLDLLAEEETQYF	TGTGCCAGCAGCTTAGATCTCCTAGCGGAAGAAGAGACCCAGTACTTC
NA	TRBV6-5	few	TRBJ1-2	CASSYSMGKSRSGYTF	TGTGCCAGCAGTTACAGTATGGGGAAGTCGCGCTCCGGCTACACCTTC
TRBD2	TRBV5-4	few	TRBJ2-5	CAVTWEAGVRETQYF	TGTGCCGTCACTTGGGAAGCGGGAGTACGGGAGACCCAGTACTTC
NA	TRBV9	few	TRBJ2-6	CASSVGTTSGANVLTF	TGTGCCAGCAGCGTAGGGACTACCTCTGGGGCCAACGTCCTGACTTTC
TRBD2	TRBV7-2	few	TRBJ2-2	CASSLAGGTGELFF	TGTGCCAGCAGCTTGGCGGGAGGGACCGGGGAGCTGTTTTTT
NA	TRBV11-1	few	TRBJ2-4	CASSRPGRSGGGIQYF	TGTGCCAGCAGCCGTCCTGGACGGAGTGGGGGTGGCATTCAGTACTTC
NA	TRBV29-1	few	TRBJ1-3	CSVGYSSGNTIYF	TGCAGCGTTGGATACAGCTCTGGAAACACCATATATTTT
NA	TRBV7-3	few	TRBJ2-7	CASSRGLGSDYEQYF	TGTGCCAGCAGCCGCGGGTTGGGTTCTGACTACGAGCAGTACTTC